What follows are 11 T cell receptor beta chains derived from one specimen sequenced in a study of glioma-infiltrating T cells after dendritic cell vaccination. The protocol was immunoSEQ multiplex PCR, while the TCRdb copy is restricted to in-frame clones and leaves out a portion. The table has roughly 88,000 clones, 80% to 90% seen once. Time point indicated: after dendritic cell vaccination, including at tumor progression/relapse. This specimen was blood, taken after dendritic cell vaccination. The receptors come from a human donor with glioblastoma.

This rearrangement joins TRBV5-6 to TRBJ2-5; tentatively, D is TRBD2 (5 bases). The DNA end lines up better with TRBJ2-7; the J call may be wrong. CDR1 SGHDT and CDR2 YYEEEE come from the germline V gene. The CDR3 has 13 amino acids. In DNA, the CDR3 is TGTGCCAGCAGCAGGACTCCGTCCTACGAGCAGTACTTC. Its translation: CASSRTPSYEQYF.

The V gene is TRBV5-6, the J gene TRBJ1-3; TRBD1 agrees at 10 bases. The trim removed 3 bases at V and 0 bases at J, leaving 6 bases unmatched. In germline, CDR1 is SGHDT, CDR2 YYEEEE. The CDR3 loop spans 17 amino acids. CDR3 DNA: TGTGCCAGCAGCTGGGGGACAGGGGATTTCTCTGGAAACACCATATATTTT. The encoded protein is CASSWGTGDFSGNTIYF.

CDR3 sequence (DNA): TGCGCCAGCAGCACCGGACAGGGGGCAGCCGGGGAGCTGTTTTTT. This gives the protein CASSTGQGAAGELFF. The chain couples TRBV5-1 to TRBJ2-2; 11 bases fit TRBD1. Germline V lookup: CDR1 SGHRS, CDR2 YFSETQ. This CDR3 spans 15 amino acids. V was pared by 4 bases and J by 6 bases, with 5 bases of the junction left unmatched.

A few counts support this clone. This chain connects TRBV7-9 to TRBJ1-4, with TRBD1 matching over 10 bases. Germline CDR1 reads SEHNR; CDR2 reads FQNEAQ (reference sequence). The CDR3 is 15 residues long. Losses at the gene ends were 6 bases for V and 7 bases for J; bases not matched to a gene: 8. CDR3 bases: TGTGCCAGCAGTTACCCGGGACAGGGGAGTGAAAAACTGTTTTTT. Its translation is CASSYPGQGSEKLFF. The whole variable domain, filled in from reference TRBV7-9 and TRBJ1-4, reads DTGVSQNPRHKITKRGQNVTFRCDPISEHNRLYWYRQTLGQGPEFLTYFQNEAQLEKSRLLSDRFSAERPKGSFSTLEIQRTEQGDSAMYLCASSYPGQGSEKLFFGSGTQLSVL.

This clone occurred a few times. This sequence joins TRBV29-1 and TRBJ1-5; D is uncertain. The length of the CDR3 is 12 residues. V was pared by 4 bases and J by 2 bases, with 6 bases between. Germline lookup yields CDR1 SQVTM and CDR2 ANQGSEA. The CDR3 sequence is CSVVSGNQPQHF. The CDR3 DNA reads as TGCAGCGTTGTGTCAGGCAATCAGCCCCAGCATTTT.

This clone was seen just once. The chain combines TRBV5-4 with TRBJ2-2, with unresolved D. Germline V gene lookup returns CDR1 SGHNT and CDR2 YYREEE (reference sequence). The V gene lost 4 bases and the J gene lost 2 bases, with 15 bases spanning the gap. This CDR3 spans 16 amino acids. DNA of the CDR3: TGTGCCAGCAGCCCCTCCCTGCGGCTTAACACCGGGGAGCTGTTTTTT. It codes for CASSPSLRLNTGELFF.

The rearrangement links TRBV6-6 to TRBJ2-4; maybe TRBD1 (5 bases). Deletions cut 3 bases from V and 3 bases from J, with 12 bases between. Germline V gene sequence: CDR1 MNHNY, CDR2 SVGAGI (reference sequence). CDR3 length: 15 residues. This CDR3 is CASSYTTANKNIQYF. CDR3 DNA sequence: TGTGCCAGCAGTTATACGACAGCCAACAAAAACATTCAGTACTTC.

This clone was picked up a small number of times. The rearrangement links TRBV5-1 to TRBJ1-2; TRBD1 is a possible D gene (6 bases). Trimming took off 0 bases at V and 5 bases at J, with 20 bases between the two ends. This CDR3 spans 17 amino acids. CDR1 is SGHRS and CDR2 is YFSETQ in the germline V gene. The CDR3 nucleotides are TGCGCCAGCAGCTTGGTGATAAGGGGGGGCGCTCGGTATGGCTACACCTTC. Amino acids: CASSLVIRGGARYGYTF.

This clone was detected only once. V gene TRBV5-1 combines with J gene TRBJ1-1; TRBD1 might be the D (6 bases). The V gene lost 5 bases and the J gene lost 4 bases, with 12 bases spanning the gap. CDR3 length: 13 amino acids. Germline assignment: CDR1 SGHRS and CDR2 YFSETQ. CDR3 sequence: CASSAGAGTEAFF. CDR3 DNA: TGCGCCAGCAGTGCGGGGGCTGGCACTGAAGCTTTCTTT.

This chain connects TRBV7-9 to TRBJ1-2; a weak D match, TRBD1 (6 bases). CDR3 length equals 17 residues. Germline V gene data show CDR1 as SEHNR and CDR2 as FQNEAQ (reference sequence). The V gene lost 3 bases and the J gene lost 4 bases, with 21 bases spanning the gap. The CDR3 region is CASSFGSGETLGYGYTF. The DNA for the CDR3 is TGTGCCAGCAGCTTCGGGTCAGGGGAGACCTTAGGCTATGGCTACACCTTC.

This chain connects TRBV5-8 to TRBJ2-5; D is unresolved. There are 12 residues in the CDR3. From germline, CDR1 is SGHTS and CDR2 YDEGEE. The ends were cut back, 4 bases at V and 5 bases at J, with 9 bases in the middle. CDR3 loop: CASSVAEETQYF. In nucleotides, the CDR3 is TGTGCCAGCAGCGTCGCTGAGGAGACCCAGTACTTC.